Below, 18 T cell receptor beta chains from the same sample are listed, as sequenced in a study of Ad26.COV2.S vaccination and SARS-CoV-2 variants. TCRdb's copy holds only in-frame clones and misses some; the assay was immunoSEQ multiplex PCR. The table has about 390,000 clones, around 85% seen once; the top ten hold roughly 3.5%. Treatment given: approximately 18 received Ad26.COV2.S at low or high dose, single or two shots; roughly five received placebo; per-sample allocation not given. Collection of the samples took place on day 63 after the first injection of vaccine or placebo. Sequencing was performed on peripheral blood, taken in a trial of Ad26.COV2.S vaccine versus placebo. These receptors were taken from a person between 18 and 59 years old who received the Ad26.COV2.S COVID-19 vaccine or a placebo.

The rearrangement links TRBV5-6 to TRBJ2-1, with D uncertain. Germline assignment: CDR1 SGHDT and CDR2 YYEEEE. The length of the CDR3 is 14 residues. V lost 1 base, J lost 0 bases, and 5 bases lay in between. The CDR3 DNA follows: TGTGCCAGCAGCTTGATAAGCTCCTACAATGAGCAGTTCTTC. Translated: CASSLISSYNEQFF.

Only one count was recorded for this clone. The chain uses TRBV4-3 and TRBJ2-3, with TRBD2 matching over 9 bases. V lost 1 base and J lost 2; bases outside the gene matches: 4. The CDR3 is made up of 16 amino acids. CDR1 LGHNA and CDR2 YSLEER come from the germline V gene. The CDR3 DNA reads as TGCGCCAGCAGCCAAGCCAGCGGGGGGTCCACAGATACGCAGTATTTT. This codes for CASSQASGGSTDTQYF.

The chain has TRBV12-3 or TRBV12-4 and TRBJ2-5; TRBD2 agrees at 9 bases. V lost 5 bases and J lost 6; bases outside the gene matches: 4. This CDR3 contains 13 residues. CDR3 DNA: TGTGCCAGCAGTGCCGGGACTAGCAAGACCCAGTACTTC. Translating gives CASSAGTSKTQYF.

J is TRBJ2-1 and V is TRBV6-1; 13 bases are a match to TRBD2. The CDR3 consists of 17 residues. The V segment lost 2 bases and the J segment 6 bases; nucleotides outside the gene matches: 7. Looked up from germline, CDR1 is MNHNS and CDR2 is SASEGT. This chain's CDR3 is CASSENPGLAGRNEQFF. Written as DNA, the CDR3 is TGTGCCAGCAGTGAAAACCCGGGACTAGCGGGACGCAATGAGCAGTTCTTC.

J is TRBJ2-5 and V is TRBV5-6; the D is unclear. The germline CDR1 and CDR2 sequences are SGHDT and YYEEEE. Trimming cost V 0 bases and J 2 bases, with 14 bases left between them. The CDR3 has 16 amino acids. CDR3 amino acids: CASSLGTALIQETQYF. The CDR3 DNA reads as TGTGCCAGCAGCTTGGGCACAGCCCTAATTCAAGAGACCCAGTACTTC.

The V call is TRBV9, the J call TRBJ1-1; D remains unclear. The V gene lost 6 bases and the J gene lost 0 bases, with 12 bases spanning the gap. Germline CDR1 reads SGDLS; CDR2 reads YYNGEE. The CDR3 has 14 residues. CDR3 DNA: TGTGCCAGCAATGAGTTTTCCATGAACACTGAAGCTTTCTTT. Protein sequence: CASNEFSMNTEAFF.

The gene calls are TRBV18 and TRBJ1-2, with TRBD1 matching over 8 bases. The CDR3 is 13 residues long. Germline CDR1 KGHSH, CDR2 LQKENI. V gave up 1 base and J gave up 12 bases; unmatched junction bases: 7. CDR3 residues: CASSPLQGVSNTF. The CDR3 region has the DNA TGTGCCAGCTCACCACTACAGGGGGTGTCCAACACCTTC. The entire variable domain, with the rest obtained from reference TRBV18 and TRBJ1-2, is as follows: NAGVMQNPRHLVRRRGQEARLRCSPMKGHSHVYWYRQLPEEGLKFMVYLQKENIIDESGMPKERFSAEFPKEGPSILRIQQVVRGDSAAYFCASSPLQGVSNTFGSGTRLTVV.

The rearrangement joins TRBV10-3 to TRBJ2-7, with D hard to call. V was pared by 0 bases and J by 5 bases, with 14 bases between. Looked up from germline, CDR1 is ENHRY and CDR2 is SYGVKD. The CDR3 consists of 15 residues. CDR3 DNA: TGTGCCATCAGTGAGTCTCTGGCACTTGGGCACGAGCAGTACTTC. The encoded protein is CAISESLALGHEQYF.

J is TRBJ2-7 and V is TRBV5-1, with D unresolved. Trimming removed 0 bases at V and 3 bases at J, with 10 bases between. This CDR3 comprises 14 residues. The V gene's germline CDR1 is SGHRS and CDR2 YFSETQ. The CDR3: CASSLVGTDYEQYF. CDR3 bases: TGCGCCAGCAGCTTGGTTGGAACCGACTACGAGCAGTACTTC.

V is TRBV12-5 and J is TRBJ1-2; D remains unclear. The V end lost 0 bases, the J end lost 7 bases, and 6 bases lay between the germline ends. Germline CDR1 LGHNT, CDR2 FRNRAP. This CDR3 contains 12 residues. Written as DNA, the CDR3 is TGTGCTAGTGGTTTGGTACTGGGTGGCTACACCTTC. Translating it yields CASGLVLGGYTF.

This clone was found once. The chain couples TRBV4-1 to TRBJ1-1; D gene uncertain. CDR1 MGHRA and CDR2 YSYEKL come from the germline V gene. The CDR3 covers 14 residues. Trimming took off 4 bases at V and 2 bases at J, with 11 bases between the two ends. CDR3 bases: TGCGCCAGCAGCCCTCCCGGGATTAACACTGAAGCTTTCTTT. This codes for CASSPPGINTEAFF.

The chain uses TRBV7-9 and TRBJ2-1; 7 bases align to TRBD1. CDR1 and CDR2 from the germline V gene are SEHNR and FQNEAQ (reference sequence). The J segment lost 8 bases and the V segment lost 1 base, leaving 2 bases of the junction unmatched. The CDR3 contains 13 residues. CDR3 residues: CASSLVGGDEQFF. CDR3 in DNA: TGTGCCAGCAGCTTAGTAGGGGGCGATGAGCAGTTCTTC.

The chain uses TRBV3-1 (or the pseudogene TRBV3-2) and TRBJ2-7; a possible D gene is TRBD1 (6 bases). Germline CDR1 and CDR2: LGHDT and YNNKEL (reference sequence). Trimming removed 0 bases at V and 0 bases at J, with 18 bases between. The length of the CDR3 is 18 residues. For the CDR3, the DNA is TGTGCCAGCAGCCAAGATTCAGCGGCACGGGACACCTCCTACGAGCAGTACTTC. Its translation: CASSQDSAARDTSYEQYF.

CDR3 DNA: TGTGCCAGCAGTTACTCCGCACAGGGGGTCTACGAGCAGTACTTC. Translated, it gives CASSYSAQGVYEQYF. The chain couples TRBV6-5 to TRBJ2-7; 8 nucleotides align to TRBD1. The ends lost 0 bases at V and 3 bases at J; junction bases unmatched: 4. The CDR3 loop spans 15 amino acids. The germline V gene has CDR1 MNHEY and CDR2 SVGAGI.

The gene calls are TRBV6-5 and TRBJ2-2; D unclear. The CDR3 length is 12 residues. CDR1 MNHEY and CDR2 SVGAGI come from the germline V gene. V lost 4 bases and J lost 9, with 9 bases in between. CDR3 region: CASSSEFRELFF. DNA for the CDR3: TGTGCCAGCAGTTCGGAATTTCGGGAGCTGTTTTTT.

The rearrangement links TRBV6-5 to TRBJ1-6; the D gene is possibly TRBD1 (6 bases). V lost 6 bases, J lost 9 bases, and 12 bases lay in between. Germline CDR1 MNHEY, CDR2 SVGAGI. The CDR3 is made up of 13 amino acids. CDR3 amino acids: CASRYRASSPLHF. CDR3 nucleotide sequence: TGTGCCAGCAGGTACAGGGCAAGTTCACCCCTCCACTTT.

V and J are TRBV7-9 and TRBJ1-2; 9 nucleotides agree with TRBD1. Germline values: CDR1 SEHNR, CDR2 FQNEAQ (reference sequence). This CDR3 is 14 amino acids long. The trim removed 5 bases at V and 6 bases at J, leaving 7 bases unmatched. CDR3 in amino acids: CASSQSGTGNGYTF. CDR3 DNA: TGTGCCAGCAGCCAGTCGGGGACAGGGAATGGCTACACCTTC. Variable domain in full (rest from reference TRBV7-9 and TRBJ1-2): DTGVSQNPRHKITKRGQNVTFRCDPISEHNRLYWYRQTLGQGPEFLTYFQNEAQLEKSRLLSDRFSAERPKGSFSTLEIQRTEQGDSAMYLCASSQSGTGNGYTFGSGTRLTVV.

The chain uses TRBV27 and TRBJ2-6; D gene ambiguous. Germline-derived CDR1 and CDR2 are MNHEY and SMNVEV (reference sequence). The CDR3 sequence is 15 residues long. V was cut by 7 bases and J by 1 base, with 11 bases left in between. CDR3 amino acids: CASTMSQSGANVLTF. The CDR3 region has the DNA TGTGCCAGCACCATGAGTCAGTCTGGGGCCAACGTCCTGACTTTC.